This T cell receptor (beta chain) was captured by sequencing in a study of blood T cell repertoires in COVID-19. For the study at large: The United States, Italy and Spain provided the acute and convalescent COVID-19 samples. In each case, the material was cDNA or gDNA derived from T cells, B-cell-depleted T cells, or PBMCs.

V lost 0 bases and J lost 0, with 13 bases in between. Looked up from germline, CDR1 is SGDLS and CDR2 is YYNGEE. The CDR3 totals 17 residues. This clone was detected once. The authors' processing: Estimation of nucleated cell counts relied on the amplification of reference gene primers. TCRdb's table, derived via immunoSEQ multiplex PCR, lists solely in-frame clones and lacks some. V and J calls and clone size are those listed in that table; D and trimming were worked out from the DNA. The sample carries 90,000 to 150,000 clones, about 85% recorded once. Sequenced input: peripheral blood. This chain joins TRBV9 and TRBJ1-3; D is uncertain. The source is an elderly man with acute or convalescent COVID-19. The CDR3, as DNA: TGTGCCAGCAGCGTAGGGCTTGACAAGACCTCTGGAAACACCATATATTTT. Encoded protein: CASSVGLDKTSGNTIYF.